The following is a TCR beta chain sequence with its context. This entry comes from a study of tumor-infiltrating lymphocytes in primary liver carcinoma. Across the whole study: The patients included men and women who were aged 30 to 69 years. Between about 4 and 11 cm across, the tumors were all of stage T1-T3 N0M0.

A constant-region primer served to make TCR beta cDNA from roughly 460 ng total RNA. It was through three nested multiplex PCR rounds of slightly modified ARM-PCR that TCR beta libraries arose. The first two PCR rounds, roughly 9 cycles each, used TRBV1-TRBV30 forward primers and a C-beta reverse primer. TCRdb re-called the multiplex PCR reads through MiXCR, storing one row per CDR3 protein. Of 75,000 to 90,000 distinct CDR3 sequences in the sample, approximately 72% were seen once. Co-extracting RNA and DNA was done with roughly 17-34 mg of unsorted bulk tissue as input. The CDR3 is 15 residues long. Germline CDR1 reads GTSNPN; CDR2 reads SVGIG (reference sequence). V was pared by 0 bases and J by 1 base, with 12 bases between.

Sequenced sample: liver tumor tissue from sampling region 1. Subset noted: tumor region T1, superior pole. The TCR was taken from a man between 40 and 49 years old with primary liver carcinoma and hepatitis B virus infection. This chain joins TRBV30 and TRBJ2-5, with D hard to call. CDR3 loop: CAWSVSWQVQETQYF. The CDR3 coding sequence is TGTGCCTGGAGTGTAAGTTGGCAGGTCCAAGAGACCCAGTACTTC.